The next 27 T cell receptor beta chains were all read from a single sample in a study of blood T cell repertoires in COVID-19 (dated by TCRdb to about 2020). Library preparation was by the immunoSEQ multiplex PCR assay. In TCRdb, the immuneACCESS table is reduced to in-frame sequences with V and J assigned. These tables do not hold every clone; where another copy was compared, an unresolved V gene accounts for under half, and the others remain unexplained. The sample table contains around 230,000 clones; only one count was recorded for 70% to 90% of them. Of the sample, 2% to 2.5% is held by the ten largest clones. The sequenced sample consisted of PBMCs or T cells enriched from blood (not recorded which). The receptor set was obtained from a woman between 35 and 50 years old with acute COVID-19.

This sequence joins TRBV5-1 and TRBJ2-5, with D hard to call. Germline V gene lookup returns CDR1 SGHRS and CDR2 YFSETQ. The V and J ends lost 0 bases and 7 bases respectively, with 13 bases between them. This CDR3 region has 14 residues. In DNA form, the CDR3 reads TGCGCCAGCAGCTTGGGTTTGGAGTTAGCGACCCAGTACTTC. Amino acid sequence: CASSLGLELATQYF.

V is TRBV11-2 and J is TRBJ1-3, with D perhaps matching TRBD1 (6 bases). The V end lost 5 bases, the J end lost 0 bases, and 11 bases lay between the germline ends. Germline values: CDR1 SGHAT, CDR2 FQNNGV. The CDR3 runs to 15 residues. The CDR3 loop reads CASSTQGFSGNTIYF. CDR3 in DNA: TGTGCCAGCAGCACACAGGGTTTCTCTGGAAACACCATATATTTT.

The rearrangement links TRBV3-1 (or the pseudogene TRBV3-2) to TRBJ1-2; possible D gene TRBD1, 6 bases. The CDR3 totals 15 residues. Trimming stripped 4 bases from V and 1 base from J, with 13 bases between. Germline V gene data show CDR1 as LGHDT and CDR2 as YNNKEL (reference sequence). The CDR3: CASSRTGTFNYGYTF. The CDR3 bases are TGTGCCAGCAGCCGCACAGGGACCTTTAACTATGGCTACACCTTC.

This clone was seen a handful of times. The sample has other DNA sequences that encode this CDR3 too. J is TRBJ2-5 and V is TRBV9; TRBD1 matches at 9 bases. Trimming at V came to 1 base and at J to 5 bases, leaving 3 bases not matched to a gene. The CDR3 has 14 amino acids. Germline loops: CDR1 SGDLS, CDR2 YYNGEE. CDR3 loop: CASSVRQGVETQYF. Written as DNA, the CDR3 is TGTGCCAGCAGCGTACGACAGGGGGTCGAGACCCAGTACTTC.

This chain connects TRBV7-8 to TRBJ1-1, with 8 nucleotides matching TRBD1. In germline, CDR1 is SGHVS, CDR2 FQNEAQ. There are 13 residues in the CDR3. Trimming removed 5 bases from V and 4 bases from J; junction bases left unmatched: 3. The CDR3 DNA sequence: TGTGCCAGCAGCCCACAGGGGGGCACTGAAGCTTTCTTT. Protein sequence: CASSPQGGTEAFF.

V and J are TRBV29-1 and TRBJ2-3; no clear D. In germline, CDR1 is SQVTM, CDR2 ANQGSEA. Trimming took 6 bases from V and 2 from J, leaving 6 bases between them. CDR3 length: 11 residues. The CDR3 DNA sequence: TGCAGCGTCATTCCCACAGATACGCAGTATTTT. Protein sequence: CSVIPTDTQYF.

The V gene is TRBV24-1, the J gene TRBJ2-2; D possibly corresponds to TRBD2 (6 bases). Germline lookup yields CDR1 KGHDR and CDR2 SFDVKD. This CDR3 is 16 amino acids long. Trimming took 4 bases from V and 1 from J, leaving 12 bases between them. The CDR3 loop is CATSDPTGGNTGELFF. DNA of the CDR3: TGTGCCACCAGTGACCCCACCGGGGGGAACACCGGGGAGCTGTTTTTT.

The chain is built from TRBV14 and TRBJ2-3; 8 bases agree with TRBD2. The CDR3 has 16 amino acids. J lost 6 bases, V lost 3 bases, and 11 bases had no gene match. CDR1 and CDR2 from the germline V gene are SGHDN and FVKESK. CDR3 amino acids: CASSHPWGGRRDTQYF. CDR3 DNA sequence: TGTGCCAGCAGCCATCCCTGGGGCGGGAGGAGGGATACGCAGTATTTT.

J is TRBJ2-2 and V is TRBV5-1, with D perhaps TRBD1 (6 bases). The CDR3 consists of 14 residues. Germline loops: CDR1 SGHRS, CDR2 YFSETQ. V lost 6 bases and J 4 bases, leaving 13 bases between the germline ends. The CDR3 reads CASTSTGTTGELFF. The CDR3 DNA sequence: TGCGCCAGCACCTCTACAGGGACCACCGGGGAGCTGTTTTTT.

The chain couples TRBV4-3 to TRBJ2-3; 9 nucleotides align to TRBD2. This CDR3 spans 14 amino acids. CDR1 and CDR2 from the germline V gene are LGHNA and YSLEER. With V trimmed by 4 bases and J by 6 bases, 5 bases remained unmatched. CDR3 region: CASSLAGVGDTQYF. In nucleotides, the CDR3 is TGCGCCAGCAGCCTAGCGGGGGTGGGGGATACGCAGTATTTT.

V gene TRBV15 combines with J gene TRBJ2-3; 7 nucleotides align to TRBD2. V gave up 4 bases and J gave up 8 bases; unmatched junction bases: 12. The CDR3 runs 15 residues. Per germline, CDR1 LNHNV and CDR2 YYDKDF (reference sequence). The CDR3 DNA sequence: TGTGCCACCAGCATTAGTACGGGGGGACGAAGTACGCAGTATTTT. Amino acids: CATSISTGGRSTQYF.

The chain employs TRBV5-1 and TRBJ2-1; 9 bases align to TRBD1. Losses at the gene ends were 4 bases for V and 5 bases for J; bases not matched to a gene: 4. CDR1 and CDR2 (germline): SGHRS, YFSETQ. This CDR3 has 14 amino acids. The CDR3 reads CASSGWTGDNEQFF. The CDR3 DNA reads TGCGCCAGCAGCGGCTGGACAGGGGACAATGAGCAGTTCTTC.

V usage is TRBV11-3 and J usage is TRBJ2-7; 11 bases fit TRBD1. The CDR3 is 16 residues long. CDR1 is SGHNT and CDR2 is YENEEA in the germline V gene. Germline trimming cut 1 base from V and 7 bases from J; bases unmatched to any gene: 9. The CDR3 DNA reads as TGTGCCAGCAGCTTAGCGGGACAGGGGGAACCTAGTGAGCAGTACTTC. Its protein is CASSLAGQGEPSEQYF.

This clone came up a few times. The V call is TRBV5-1, the J call TRBJ2-2, with a possible D match to TRBD1 (5 bases). This CDR3 is 15 amino acids long. Germline V gene sequence: CDR1 SGHRS, CDR2 YFSETQ. Between the trimmed V and J ends, which lost 3 bases and 1 base, there was a span of 10 bases. The CDR3, as DNA: TGCGCCAGCAGCTCCGACAGATTGAACACCGGGGAGCTGTTTTTT. Amino acid sequence: CASSSDRLNTGELFF.

This chain joins TRBV6-2 or TRBV6-3 and TRBJ2-1; 15 bases fit TRBD2. Unmatched junction bases numbered 8, after V lost 2 bases and J lost 0 bases. Germline CDR1 MNHEY, CDR2 SVGEGT. The CDR3 is 20 residues long. CDR3 sequence: CASSYSPGLAGGPSYNEQFF. The CDR3 DNA reads TGTGCCAGCAGTTACAGCCCGGGACTAGCGGGGGGTCCCTCCTACAATGAGCAGTTCTTC.

V gene TRBV7-2 combines with J gene TRBJ2-7, with D possibly being TRBD1 (6 bases). The CDR3 runs to 16 residues. CDR1 and CDR2 (germline): SGHTA, FQGNSA. The germline V and J ends were trimmed by 2 bases and 0 bases, with 14 bases remaining between them. CDR3 bases: TGTGCCAGCAGCTTATACGGGACACCTAGCTCCTACGAGCAGTACTTC. It codes for CASSLYGTPSSYEQYF.

This chain links TRBV10-3 with TRBJ1-5, with 10 bases identical to TRBD1. In germline, CDR1 is ENHRY, CDR2 SYGVKD. Unmatched junction bases numbered 9, after V lost 6 bases and J lost 7 bases. CDR3 length: 15 amino acids. In DNA, the CDR3 is TGTGCCATCAGCCAGGGACAGGGGTCGGGACAGCCCCAGCATTTT. Translating gives CAISQGQGSGQPQHF.

The V call is TRBV18, the J call TRBJ2-7; TRBD2 agrees at 7 bases. CDR1 and CDR2 from the germline V gene are KGHSH and LQKENI. V lost 4 bases and J lost 1; bases outside the gene matches: 10. The CDR3 extends over 16 amino acids. The CDR3 DNA sequence: TGTGCCAGCTCACTAACCCCCGGGGGGAGGTCCTACGAGCAGTACGTC. It yields the protein CASSLTPGGRSYEQYV.

The rearrangement joins TRBV9 to TRBJ1-3; the match to TRBD1 covers 8 bases. V lost 5 bases, J lost 1 base, and 5 bases stayed unmatched. Germline CDR1 and CDR2: SGDLS and YYNGEE. There are 15 residues in the CDR3. Written as DNA, the CDR3 is TGTGCCAGCAGAGCCGGACAGGGTTCTGGAAACACCATATATTTT. It yields the protein CASRAGQGSGNTIYF.

This clone appeared once. The chain employs TRBV10-1 and TRBJ1-1; 9 nucleotides line up with TRBD1. There are 16 residues in the CDR3. The J segment lost 1 base and the V segment lost 5 bases, leaving 8 bases of the junction unmatched. Germline loops: CDR1 WNHNN, CDR2 SYGVQD (reference sequence). CDR3 residues: CASSSGTGFGNTEAFF. CDR3 sequence (DNA): TGCGCCAGCAGTTCCGGGACAGGGTTCGGGAACACTGAAGCTTTCTTT.

This clone was picked up one time. This rearrangement joins TRBV7-2 to TRBJ1-1; D gene unclear. The V gene's germline CDR1 is SGHTA and CDR2 FQGNSA. The CDR3 covers 13 residues. The V and J ends lost 4 bases and 0 bases respectively, with 6 bases between them. CDR3: CASSYHLNTEAFF. The CDR3 DNA sequence: TGTGCCAGCAGCTATCACTTGAACACTGAAGCTTTCTTT.

This clone appeared once. The chain couples TRBV11-2 to TRBJ1-3; 8 bases fit TRBD1. This CDR3 has 15 residues. V gave up 2 bases and J gave up 4 bases; unmatched junction bases: 4. From germline, CDR1 is SGHAT and CDR2 FQNNGV. The CDR3 region is CASSLPGGGGNTIYF. DNA of the CDR3: TGTGCCAGCAGCTTACCAGGGGGCGGAGGAAACACCATATATTTT.

This chain uses TRBV20-1 with TRBJ1-4; D gene uncertain. This CDR3 has 14 amino acids. CDR1 DFQATT and CDR2 SNEGSKA come from the germline V gene (reference sequence). V gave up 3 bases and J gave up 0 bases, with 8 bases separating them. In DNA, the CDR3 is TGCAGTGCTAGTGAATGGCCAACTAATGAAAAACTGTTTTTT. Translation gives CSASEWPTNEKLFF.

The gene calls are TRBV2 and TRBJ2-4; 7 nucleotides agree with TRBD2. The V gene end was trimmed by 4 bases and the J gene end by 6 bases; junction bases not matched to a gene: 9. The CDR3 consists of 15 residues. Per the germline V gene, CDR1 is SNHLY and CDR2 is FYNNEI. The CDR3 nucleotides are TGTGCCAGCAGTGGGGGAGGGACCACTTTAAACATTCAGTACTTC. It translates to CASSGGGTTLNIQYF.

The V and J genes are TRBV5-1 and TRBJ1-4; 12 nucleotides agree with TRBD1. From germline, CDR1 is SGHRS and CDR2 YFSETQ. CDR3 length equals 19 residues. Germline trimming cut 4 bases from V and 2 bases from J; bases unmatched to any gene: 12. The CDR3 loop is CASSRTGTGGLATNEKLFF. CDR3 nucleotide sequence: TGCGCCAGCAGCCGAACAGGGACAGGGGGCCTAGCGACTAATGAAAAACTGTTTTTT.

The V and J genes are TRBV27 and TRBJ1-5, with 7 bases aligning to TRBD1. Per germline, CDR1 MNHEY and CDR2 SMNVEV (reference sequence). The CDR3 runs to 16 residues. Trimming at V came to 5 bases and at J to 0 bases, leaving 7 bases not matched to a gene. The CDR3 nucleotides read TGTGCCAGCAGTGGGGGAACAGGGGTTAGCAATCAGCCCCAGCATTTT. The encoded protein is CASSGGTGVSNQPQHF.

The V call is TRBV9, the J call TRBJ2-5; the D gene is possibly TRBD2 (6 bases). Trimming took off 5 bases at V and 3 bases at J, with 11 bases between the two ends. Germline CDR1 is SGDLS and CDR2 is YYNGEE. The CDR3 spans 13 residues. The CDR3 sequence is CASRGPGEETQYF. The CDR3 DNA reads TGTGCCAGCAGGGGTCCGGGGGAAGAGACCCAGTACTTC.